Reported below is one T cell receptor (beta chain). As originally analysed: Amplification with reference gene primers provided the estimates of nucleated cell counts. Clones were sequenced by immunoSEQ multiplex PCR, and TCRdb holds only the in-frame ones, with some missing. V, J and clone size were drawn from that table, and D and trimming were deduced from the DNA. The sample yields 300,000 to 350,000 clones, about nine tenths seen once. Germline V gene data show CDR1 as LNHDA and CDR2 as SQIVND (reference sequence). V dropped 7 bases and J dropped 8; count of bases not matched to a gene: 7. The CDR3 is made up of 13 amino acids. All enrollees were about 18 to 100 years old and from fewer than 25 US areas. The sample is drawn from a study of blood T cell repertoires in COVID-19. Study-level information: Some COVID-19 samples were acute and others convalescent; all came from the United States, Italy and Spain. From T cells, B-cell-depleted T cells, or PBMCs came the material, which was cDNA or gDNA.

Sequenced: PBMCs or T cells enriched from blood (not recorded which). The chain joins TRBV19 to TRBJ1-1; 10 bases are a match to TRBD1. The sequence was obtained from a woman aged 18-29 years who had recovered from COVID-19. CDR3 protein: CASTTTGGAEAFF. The CDR3 DNA reads as TGTGCCAGTACGACGACAGGGGGCGCCGAAGCTTTCTTT.